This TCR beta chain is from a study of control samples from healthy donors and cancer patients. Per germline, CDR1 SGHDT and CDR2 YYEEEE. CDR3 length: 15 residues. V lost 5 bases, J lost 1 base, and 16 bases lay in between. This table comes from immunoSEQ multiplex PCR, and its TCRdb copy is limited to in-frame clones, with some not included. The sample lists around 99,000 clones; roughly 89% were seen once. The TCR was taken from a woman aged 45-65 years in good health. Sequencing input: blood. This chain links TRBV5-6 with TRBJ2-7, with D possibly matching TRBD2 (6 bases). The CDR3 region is CASSNRGSLSYEQYF. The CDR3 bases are TGTGCCAGCAGTAACCGGGGGAGCCTGTCCTACGAGCAGTACTTC.